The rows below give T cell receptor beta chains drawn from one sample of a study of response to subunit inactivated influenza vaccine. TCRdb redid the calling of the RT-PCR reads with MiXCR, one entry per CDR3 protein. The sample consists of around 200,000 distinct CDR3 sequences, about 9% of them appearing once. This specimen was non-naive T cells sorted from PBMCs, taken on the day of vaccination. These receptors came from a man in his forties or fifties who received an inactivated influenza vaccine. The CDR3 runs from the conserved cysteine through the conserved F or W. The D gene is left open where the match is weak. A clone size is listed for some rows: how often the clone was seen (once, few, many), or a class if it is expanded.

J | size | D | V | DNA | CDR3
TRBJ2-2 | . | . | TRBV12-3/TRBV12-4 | TGTGCCAGCAGTTTAGAGGTCAGGGCGAACGGGGAGCTGTTTTTT | CASSLEVRANGELFF
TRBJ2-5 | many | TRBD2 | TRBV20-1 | TGCAGTGCTAGTCCCAGCGGGGGGCCTGGGACCCAGTACTTC | CSASPSGGPGTQYF
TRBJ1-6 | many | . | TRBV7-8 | TGTGCCAGCAGCTTAACTCAGAGCTCCTATAATTCACCCCTCCACTTT | CASSLTQSSYNSPLHF
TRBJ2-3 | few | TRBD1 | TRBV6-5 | TGTGCCAGCAGTTTGACAGGGTTCTACACAGATACGCAGTATTTT | CASSLTGFYTDTQYF
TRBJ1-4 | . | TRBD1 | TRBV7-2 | TGTGCCAGCAGCTCCTCCCCGGGACAGGGAGTTGAAAAACTGTTTTTT | CASSSSPGQGVEKLFF
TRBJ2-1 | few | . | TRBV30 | TGTGCCTGGAGCGGGAGTAGCTACAATGAGCAGTTCTTC | CAWSGSSYNEQFF
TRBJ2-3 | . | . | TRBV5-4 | TGTGCCAGCAGCTCCGGCAGGGGAAGATTATCAGATACGCAGTATTTT | CASSSGRGRLSDTQYF
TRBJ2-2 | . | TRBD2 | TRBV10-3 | TGTGCCTCTCGACTAGCGAGTATTTCGAACACCGGGGAGCTGTTTTTT | CASRLASISNTGELFF
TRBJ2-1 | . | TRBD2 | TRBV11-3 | TGTGCCAGCAGCTCCGGGAGGGCCTCCTACAATGAGCAGTTCTTC | CASSSGRASYNEQFF
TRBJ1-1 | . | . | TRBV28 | TGTGCCAGCAGATATAGGGCATCCACTGAAGCTTTCTTT | CASRYRASTEAFF
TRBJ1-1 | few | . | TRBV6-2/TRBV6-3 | TGTGCCAGCAGTTATCAGACCGGCCTTAGCCCGAACACTGAAGCTTTCTTT | CASSYQTGLSPNTEAFF
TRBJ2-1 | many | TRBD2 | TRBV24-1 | TGTGCCACCAGTGATAACTCCCCGGGACTAGCGGGCAATGAGCAGTTCTTC | CATSDNSPGLAGNEQFF
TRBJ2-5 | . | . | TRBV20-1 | TGCAGTGCTGGGGGCGTGCAAGAGACCCAGTACTTC | CSAGGVQETQYF
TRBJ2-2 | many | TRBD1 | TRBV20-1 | TGCAGTGCTGACCGGGACAGCAACACCGGGGAGCTGTTTTTT | CSADRDSNTGELFF
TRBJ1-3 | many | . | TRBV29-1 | TGCAGCGTTGTGGTTTTCGGAAACACCATATATTTT | CSVVVFGNTIYF
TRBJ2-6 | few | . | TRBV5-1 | TGCGCCAGCAGCACTAGACAGAGCTCTGGGGCCAACGTCCTGACTTTC | CASSTRQSSGANVLTF
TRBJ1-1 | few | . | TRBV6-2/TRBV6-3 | TGTGCCAGCAGTTATAGGTACGGACCTGAAGCTTTCTTT | CASSYRYGPEAFF
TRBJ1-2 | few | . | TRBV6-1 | TGTGCCAGCAATGTTCAGACGGGGAACTATGGCTACACCTTC | CASNVQTGNYGYTF
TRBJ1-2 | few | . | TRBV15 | TGTGCCACCAGCAGAGCCGGACGGCTAAACTATGGCTACACCTTC | CATSRAGRLNYGYTF
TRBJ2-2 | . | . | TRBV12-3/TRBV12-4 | TGTGCCACCTCGACAGGATTCACCGGGGAGCTGTTTTTT | CATSTGFTGELFF
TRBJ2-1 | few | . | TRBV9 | TGTGCCAGCAGCGTAGAGCCAGGGCCTAAGCAGTTCTTC | CASSVEPGPKQFF
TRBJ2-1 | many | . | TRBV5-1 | TGCGCCAGCAGCCGCTCACTGAATGAGCAGTTCTTC | CASSRSLNEQFF
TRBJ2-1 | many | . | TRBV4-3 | TGCGCCAGCAGCCAAGATCGGGGCGGCTACAATGAGCAGTTCTTC | CASSQDRGGYNEQFF
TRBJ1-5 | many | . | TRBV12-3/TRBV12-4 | TGTGCCAGCAGTTTCGGGCGTAATCAGCCCCAGCATTTT | CASSFGRNQPQHF
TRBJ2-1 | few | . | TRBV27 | . | CASSLFLSGGNGLAPYNEQFF
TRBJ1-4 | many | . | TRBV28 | TGTGCCAGCAGCCCGAGTTTGGAGGTGAACCATCTTAATGAAAAACTGTTTTTT | CASSPSLEVNHLNEKLFF
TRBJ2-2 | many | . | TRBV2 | TGTGCCAGCAGTGAGGGACCGACGAACACCGGGGAGCTGTTTTTT | CASSEGPTNTGELFF
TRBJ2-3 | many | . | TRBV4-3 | TGCGCCAGCAGCCTAAGTCCCACATCGAGCACAGATACGCAGTATTTT | CASSLSPTSSTDTQYF
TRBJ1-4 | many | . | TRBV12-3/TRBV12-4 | TGTGCCAGCAGTTTAGGACAGCCGGAAAAACTGTTTTTT | CASSLGQPEKLFF
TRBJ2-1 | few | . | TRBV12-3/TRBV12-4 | TGTGCCAGCAGTTCACTGACTAGTTTTATTTACAATGAGCAGTTCTTC | CASSSLTSFIYNEQFF
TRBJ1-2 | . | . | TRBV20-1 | TGCAGTGCTAGAGATCTGGCTCGGTCTGGCTACACCTTC | CSARDLARSGYTF
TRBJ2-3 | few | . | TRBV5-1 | TGCGCCAGCAGCTACGATCAACCCACAGATACGCAGTATTTT | CASSYDQPTDTQYF
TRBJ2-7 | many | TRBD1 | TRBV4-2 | TGTGCCAGCAGCCCCTCACAGGGGACCTACGAGCAGTACTTC | CASSPSQGTYEQYF
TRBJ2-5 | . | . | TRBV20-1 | TGCAGTGCTAGAGCAAACTACCAAGAGACCCAGTACTTC | CSARANYQETQYF
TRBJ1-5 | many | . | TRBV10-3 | TGTGCCATCAGTGAGTCGACGGGGGGGCAGCCCCAGCATTTT | CAISESTGGQPQHF
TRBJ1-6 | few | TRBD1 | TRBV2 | TGTGCCAGCAGGGGAACAGGGGTTGGTTCACCCCTCCACTTT | CASRGTGVGSPLHF
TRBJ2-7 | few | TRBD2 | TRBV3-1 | TGTGCCAGCAGCCTCAGCGGGAGTACCTACGAGCAGTACTTC | CASSLSGSTYEQYF
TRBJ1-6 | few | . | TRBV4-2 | TGTGCCAGCAGCCAAGAACTGGCAGGGCTTAATTCACCCCTCCACTTT | CASSQELAGLNSPLHF
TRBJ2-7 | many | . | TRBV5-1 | TGCGCCAGCAGCTTCCGGGGGCAGTACGAGCAGTACTTC | CASSFRGQYEQYF
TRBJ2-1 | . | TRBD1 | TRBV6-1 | TGTGCCAGCAGTGGAAGGACAGGGGAGGGTGAGCAGTTCTTC | CASSGRTGEGEQFF
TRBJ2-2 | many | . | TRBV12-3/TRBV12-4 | TGTGCCAGCAGCCCACTAGAAAACACCGGGGAGCTGTTTTTT | CASSPLENTGELFF